One and the same sample provided the 23 T cell receptor beta chains below, sequenced in a study of shared clonotypes between healthy human individuals. Only in-frame clones appear in the TCRdb table, and some are missing; sequencing was by immunoSEQ multiplex PCR. The table lists fewer than 2.5 million clones, approximately 93% of them singletons. The sequencing sample was made of naive CD4+ T cells from PBMCs. The sample's subset: CD45RA+ positively selected. These receptors were obtained from a man between 18 and 35 years old in good health. Some clones in this sample may be carry-over from other donors' samples.

The V and J genes are TRBV7-9 and TRBJ2-3, with no clear D. Germline V gives CDR1 SEHNR, CDR2 FQNEAQ (reference sequence). Trimming cost V 2 bases and J 2 bases, with 14 bases left between them. The CDR3 is 16 residues long. The DNA of the CDR3 is TGTGCCAGCAGCTTACCGGACGGACCCGTCACAGATACGCAGTATTTT. It encodes CASSLPDGPVTDTQYF.

The chain has TRBV5-6 and TRBJ2-1; 7 nucleotides agree with TRBD1. Germline assignment: CDR1 SGHDT and CDR2 YYEEEE. The CDR3 has 17 amino acids. The trim removed 2 bases at V and 4 bases at J, leaving 12 bases unmatched. The CDR3 region has the DNA TGTGCCAGCAGCTTTAGGCAGGGGGTCTCATTTTACAATGAGCAGTTCTTC. Translation: CASSFRQGVSFYNEQFF. The variable domain in full, completed from reference TRBV5-6 and TRBJ2-1, reads DAGVTQSPTHLIKTRGQQVTLRCSPKSGHDTVSWYQQALGQGPQFIFQYYEEEERQRGNFPDRFSGHQFPNYSSELNVNALLLGDSALYLCASSFRQGVSFYNEQFFGPGTRLTVL.

This chain joins TRBV28 and TRBJ2-1; 7 bases align to TRBD2. The CDR3 sequence is 16 residues long. Trimming removed 6 bases from V and 0 bases from J; junction bases left unmatched: 8. Germline assignment: CDR1 MDHEN and CDR2 SYDVKM. The CDR3 sequence: CASSSNLADSYNEQFF. Here the CDR3 DNA reads TGTGCCAGCAGCTCTAATCTAGCGGACTCCTACAATGAGCAGTTCTTC.

The chain uses TRBV28 and TRBJ1-2; TRBD1 matches 9 bases. CDR3 length: 14 residues. In germline, CDR1 is MDHEN, CDR2 SYDVKM. V dropped 6 bases and J dropped 8; count of bases not matched to a gene: 10. CDR3 sequence reads: CASRGGQGTAGYTF. The CDR3 nucleotides are TGTGCCAGCAGGGGGGGACAGGGCACGGCCGGCTACACCTTC.

The chain links TRBV6-5 to TRBJ2-2; the D gene could be TRBD1 or TRBD2 (5 bases each). The CDR3 loop spans 15 amino acids. CDR1 MNHEY and CDR2 SVGAGI come from the germline V gene. With 0 bases removed from V and 7 bases from J, the gap between germline ends came to 12 bases. The CDR3 sequence: CASSYSGAGGGELFF. DNA for the CDR3: TGTGCCAGCAGTTACTCCGGGGCGGGCGGCGGGGAGCTGTTTTTT.

Comment on this clone: Other DNA variants within this sample encode the same CDR3. The gene calls are TRBV11-2 and TRBJ2-5, with 7 nucleotides matching TRBD1. The CDR3 spans 13 residues. After removal of 5 bases from V and 3 bases from J, the junction contained 3 bases not matched to a gene. Per germline, CDR1 SGHAT and CDR2 FQNNGV. This CDR3 is CASSPGTEETQYF. As DNA, the CDR3 is TGTGCCAGCAGCCCAGGGACAGAAGAGACCCAGTACTTC.

The chain has TRBV2 and TRBJ2-2; D is possibly TRBD1 (5 bases). Germline V gene data show CDR1 as SNHLY and CDR2 as FYNNEI. The CDR3 is made up of 14 amino acids. Trimming stripped 8 bases from V and 0 bases from J, with 10 bases between. As DNA, the CDR3 is TGTGCCAGCCGTGGACAAGCGAACACCGGGGAGCTGTTTTTT. Its protein is CASRGQANTGELFF.

To note about this clone: Other nucleotide sequences in the sample specify the same CDR3. V gene TRBV28 combines with J gene TRBJ1-5, with TRBD1 matching over 12 bases. This CDR3 region has 16 residues. The germline V gene has CDR1 MDHEN and CDR2 SYDVKM. With V trimmed by 1 base and J by 7 bases, 5 bases remained unmatched. In nucleotides, the CDR3 is TGTGCCAGCAGTTTATCAGGGACAGGGGGCGGCCAGCCCCAGCATTTT. It specifies CASSLSGTGGGQPQHF.

The gene calls are TRBV25-1 and TRBJ2-1, with 10 bases aligning to TRBD2. Per the germline V gene, CDR1 is MGHDK and CDR2 is SYGVNS. Losses at the gene ends were 7 bases for V and 0 bases for J; bases not matched to a gene: 3. The CDR3 contains 15 residues. The CDR3 nucleotides read TGTGCCAGCAATCCTAGCGGGAGCTCCTACAATGAGCAGTTCTTC. Amino acids: CASNPSGSSYNEQFF.

On this clone itself: This sample also contains other DNA sequences that code for the same CDR3. V usage is TRBV7-2 and J usage is TRBJ2-7, with TRBD1 matching over 7 bases. The CDR3 sequence is 14 residues long. Trimming cost V 1 base and J 2 bases; bases outside gene matches: 2. Germline loops: CDR1 SGHTA, CDR2 FQGNSA. The CDR3 DNA follows: TGTGCCAGCAGCTTAGGACAGGGCGCCTACGAGCAGTACTTC. Amino acids: CASSLGQGAYEQYF.

The chain links TRBV27 to TRBJ2-1; D is perhaps TRBD2 (6 bases). Germline values: CDR1 MNHEY, CDR2 SMNVEV (reference sequence). Trimming shortened V by 3 bases and J by 10 bases, and 22 bases separated the two germline ends. The CDR3 runs to 16 residues. The CDR3: CASSFRASEGSVEQFF. The CDR3 DNA reads TGTGCCAGCAGTTTCCGGGCTAGCGAAGGAAGTGTGGAGCAGTTCTTC.

This sequence joins TRBV6-5 and TRBJ1-2; 9 bases agree with TRBD1. The germline V gene has CDR1 MNHEY and CDR2 SVGAGI. The junction had 5 bases not matched to a gene; V was cut back by 7 bases and J by 2 bases. This CDR3 is 14 amino acids long. The CDR3: CASKWTGENYGYTF. CDR3 nucleotides: TGTGCCAGCAAATGGACAGGGGAAAACTATGGCTACACCTTC.

This chain uses TRBV7-8 with TRBJ2-5, with 9 bases matching TRBD1. The CDR3 has 16 residues. V trimming: 5 bases; J trimming: 5 bases; junction bases outside the gene matches: 12. In germline, CDR1 is SGHVS, CDR2 FQNEAQ. The CDR3 reads CASSQGLQGAHETQYF. CDR3 coding DNA: TGTGCCAGCAGCCAAGGTTTACAGGGGGCGCATGAGACCCAGTACTTC.

Concerning this clone: A read error may account for a junction end that differs from germline. The chain combines TRBV7-8 with TRBJ2-2, with D possibly matching TRBD2 (6 bases). The CDR3 runs 20 residues. Germline V gene lookup returns CDR1 SGHVS and CDR2 FQNEAQ. CDR3 sequence: CASIIDRDGGPLKNTRELFF. The CDR3 nucleotides read TGTGCCAGCATCATCGACCGGGACGGGGGTCCACTCAAGAACACCAGGGAGCTGTTTTTT.

J is TRBJ1-2 and V is TRBV7-2, with TRBD1 matching 10 bases. The trim removed 4 bases at V and 5 bases at J, leaving 10 bases unmatched. Germline CDR1 and CDR2: SGHTA and FQGNSA. The CDR3 has 16 amino acids. CDR3 amino acids: CASSWTGTGAIYGYTF. CDR3 nucleotide sequence: TGTGCCAGCAGCTGGACCGGGACAGGGGCAATATATGGCTACACCTTC.

V usage is TRBV19 and J usage is TRBJ1-5; weak D call: TRBD1 (5 bases). The CDR3 covers 17 residues. Trimming removed 1 base from V and 2 bases from J, with 15 bases in between. Per germline, CDR1 LNHDA and CDR2 SQIVND (reference sequence). The CDR3 coding sequence is TGTGCCAGTAGTATAGTTTTTGGCGGGGGGGGCAATCAGCCCCAGCATTTT. Its protein is CASSIVFGGGGNQPQHF.

This clone was recorded only once. The chain links TRBV7-2 to TRBJ1-2; no clear D gene. The V gene lost 2 bases and the J gene lost 4 bases, with 14 bases spanning the gap. The germline gives CDR1 SGHTA, CDR2 FQGNSA. CDR3 length: 15 residues. In DNA form, the CDR3 reads TGTGCCAGCAGCTTAAGATTCGGGCGCGGCTATGGCTACACCTTC. Its protein is CASSLRFGRGYGYTF.

The rearrangement links TRBV29-1 to TRBJ1-4; no clear D gene. The CDR3 totals 14 residues. V gave up 4 bases and J gave up 6 bases, with 15 bases separating them. Germline V CDR1 and CDR2: SQVTM, ANQGSEA. CDR3 sequence reads: CSVVSRSTYEKLFF. The CDR3 coding sequence is TGCAGCGTTGTTAGTCGTAGTACTTATGAAAAACTGTTTTTT.

This clone was counted a few times. The genes are TRBV4-2 and TRBJ1-1; D is possibly TRBD1 (6 bases). This CDR3 is 13 amino acids long. Germline-derived CDR1 and CDR2 are LGHNA and YNFKEQ. The V gene lost 0 bases and the J gene lost 8 bases, with 10 bases spanning the gap. The CDR3 coding sequence is TGTGCCAGCAGCCAAGATCTCGGGACAGAAGCTTTCTTT. It yields the protein CASSQDLGTEAFF.

This clone occurred once. The CDR3 DNA reads as TGTGCCAGCAGCTTACAACGGTACCAAGAGACCCAGTACTTC. Translated, it gives CASSLQRYQETQYF. The genes are TRBV5-4 and TRBJ2-5; no definite D call. V was trimmed by 2 bases and J by 0 bases, leaving 8 bases between them. Germline V gene lookup returns CDR1 SGHNT and CDR2 YYREEE (reference sequence). The CDR3 is 14 residues long. Based on the CDR3 plus reference TRBV5-4 and TRBJ2-5, the full variable domain is ETGVTQSPTHLIKTRGQQVTLRCSSQSGHNTVSWYQQALGQGPQFIFQYYREEENGRGNFPPRFSGLQFPNYSSELNVNALELDDSALYLCASSLQRYQETQYFGPGTRLLVL.

J is TRBJ2-5 and V is TRBV28; 10 positions agree with TRBD2. The DNA end favors TRBJ2-7, so the J call may be wrong. CDR3 length: 17 amino acids. CDR1 MDHEN and CDR2 SYDVKM come from the germline V gene. CDR3 in amino acids: CASSSSRASGSSYEQYF. In DNA form, the CDR3 reads TGTGCCAGCAGTTCCTCCCGAGCTAGCGGGAGCAGCTACGAGCAGTACTTC.

This clone was observed a single time. This chain connects TRBV6-5 to TRBJ1-2; D remains ambiguous. Deletions cut 8 bases from V and 7 bases from J, with 17 bases between. Germline-derived CDR1 and CDR2 are MNHEY and SVGAGI. The CDR3 covers 13 residues. The chain's CDR3 is CASGPSFEAGYTF. CDR3 bases: TGTGCCAGCGGCCCGTCTTTCGAGGCTGGCTACACCTTC.

The V and J genes are TRBV28 and TRBJ2-1; D unresolved. Trimming removed 2 bases at V and 10 bases at J, with 18 bases between. The length of the CDR3 is 15 residues. Germline CDR1 reads MDHEN; CDR2 reads SYDVKM. The CDR3 here is CASSLPPGRKLEQFF. In nucleotides, the CDR3 is TGTGCCAGCAGTTTACCCCCCGGTCGTAAACTGGAGCAGTTCTTC.